The next 24 T cell receptor beta chains were all read from a single sample in a study of shared clonotypes between healthy human individuals. Naive CD8 cells comprised CD45RO-negative, CCR7-positively selected cells, excluding terminally differentiated effector memory CD45RA+ cells. Here immunoSEQ multiplex PCR was the method, and the copy in TCRdb shows in-frame clones only, minus some. The data show 1.5 million to 2.5 million clones, roughly 94% seen once. The sequenced sample was naive CD8+ T cells sorted from blood. The receptor source for this set is a man younger than 30 in good health.

This clone was found a few times. The CDR3 sequence is CASSSGEWYDNQPQHF. CDR3 coding DNA: TGTGCCAGCAGCTCCGGCGAGTGGTATGACAATCAGCCCCAGCATTTT. This rearrangement joins TRBV7-9 to TRBJ1-5; no firm D call. Germline V gene data show CDR1 as SEHNR and CDR2 as FQNEAQ (reference sequence). There are 16 residues in the CDR3. The V end lost 4 bases, the J end lost 3 bases, and 16 bases lay between the germline ends.

This clone was found once. The rearrangement joins TRBV7-8 to TRBJ2-7; D not certain. The CDR3 consists of 15 residues. V lost 4 bases, J lost 1 base, and 14 bases lay in between. Looked up from germline, CDR1 is SGHVS and CDR2 is FQNEAQ. The CDR3 region is CASSSTTGGSYEQYF. CDR3 nucleotide sequence: TGTGCCAGCAGCTCTACGACGGGCGGATCCTACGAGCAGTACTTC. The whole variable domain, filled in from reference TRBV7-8 and TRBJ2-7, reads GAGVSQSPRYKVAKRGQDVALRCDPISGHVSLFWYQQALGQGPEFLTYFQNEAQLDKSGLPSDRFFAERPEGSVSTLKIQRTQQEDSAVYLCASSSTTGGSYEQYFGPGTRLTVT.

The chain has TRBV27 and TRBJ2-7, with D hard to call. There are 14 residues in the CDR3. Trimming removed 5 bases from V and 3 bases from J, with 14 bases in between. Per the germline V gene, CDR1 is MNHEY and CDR2 is SMNVEV (reference sequence). CDR3 protein: CASSPLAYDYEQYF. For the CDR3, the DNA is TGTGCCAGCAGTCCTTTGGCATACGACTACGAGCAGTACTTC.

The gene calls are TRBV5-8 and TRBJ1-1; the match to TRBD1 covers 9 bases. The germline CDR1 and CDR2 sequences are SGHTS and YDEGEE. This CDR3 is built from 16 residues. V lost 0 bases and J lost 5; bases outside the gene matches: 8. The CDR3 coding sequence is TGTGCCAGCAGCTTGGACAGGGGGCATAGTTGGACTGAAGCTTTCTTT. Its translation is CASSLDRGHSWTEAFF.

The chain employs TRBV2 and TRBJ1-4; 7 positions agree with TRBD1. The CDR3 covers 14 residues. V was pared by 8 bases and J by 6 bases, with 9 bases of the junction left unmatched. Germline CDR1 is SNHLY and CDR2 is FYNNEI. CDR3 sequence (DNA): TGTGCCAGCGAGGACCCAGGGGGTTATGAAAAACTGTTTTTT. This translates into CASEDPGGYEKLFF.

Comment on this clone: The sample contains more than one DNA sequence encoding this CDR3. The chain is built from TRBV5-1 and TRBJ2-7, with D uncertain. The germline V gene has CDR1 SGHRS and CDR2 YFSETQ. This CDR3 is built from 13 residues. The V end was cut by 0 bases, the J end by 3 bases, with 7 bases between. CDR3 coding DNA: TGCGCCAGCAGCTTGGGGCAGTACTACGAGCAGTACTTC. It encodes CASSLGQYYEQYF. Drawing the rest from reference TRBV5-1 and TRBJ2-7, the complete variable domain is KAGVTQTPRYLIKTRGQQVTLSCSPISGHRSVSWYQQTPGQGLQFLFEYFSETQRNKGNFPGRFSGRQFSNSRSEMNVSTLELGDSALYLCASSLGQYYEQYFGPGTRLTVT.

This chain uses TRBV2 with TRBJ2-5; the D is unclear. V lost 6 bases to trimming and J lost 1 base, with 12 bases between them. Germline lookup yields CDR1 SNHLY and CDR2 FYNNEI. The CDR3 totals 14 residues. The CDR3: CASRPIDFQETQYF. CDR3 DNA: TGTGCCAGCAGACCGATCGATTTCCAAGAGACCCAGTACTTC.

This clone was counted once. This chain connects TRBV7-6 to TRBJ2-3; a weak D match, TRBD2 (6 bases). V gave up 5 bases and J gave up 3 bases, with 15 bases separating them. Germline CDR1 reads SGHVS; CDR2 reads FNYEAQ. The CDR3 sequence is 15 residues long. CDR3 amino acids: CASSPWAEGTDTQYF. For the CDR3, the DNA is TGTGCCAGCAGCCCTTGGGCGGAGGGGACAGATACGCAGTATTTT.

The chain recombines TRBV9 with TRBJ1-5, with unresolved D. With 3 bases removed from V and 4 bases from J, the gap between germline ends came to 8 bases. The CDR3 consists of 13 residues. The germline gives CDR1 SGDLS, CDR2 YYNGEE. The CDR3 sequence: CASSAGLNQPQHF. CDR3 nucleotide sequence: TGTGCCAGCAGCGCAGGTTTAAATCAGCCCCAGCATTTT.

This clone has only one observation. The chain combines TRBV10-3 with TRBJ2-5; TRBD1 matches at 7 bases. Germline assignment: CDR1 ENHRY and CDR2 SYGVKD. Trimming removed 2 bases from V and 2 bases from J; junction bases left unmatched: 5. The CDR3 is 15 residues long. CDR3 DNA: TGTGCCATCAGTGAGGGGCCAGGGGGACAAGAGACCCAGTACTTC. Its translation is CAISEGPGGQETQYF.

The chain employs TRBV7-4 and TRBJ1-5; D is unclear. Germline values: CDR1 SGHVT, CDR2 SQSDAQ. The CDR3 contains 17 residues. V was cut by 6 bases and J by 0 bases, with 18 bases left in between. DNA for the CDR3: TGTGCCAGCAGACTAAGGTCCCCTCGGTTTAGCAATCAGCCCCAGCATTTT. The encoded protein is CASRLRSPRFSNQPQHF.

The genes are TRBV7-9 and TRBJ2-2; 9 nucleotides agree with TRBD2. The CDR3 loop spans 16 amino acids. V lost 5 bases and J lost 3; bases outside the gene matches: 7. The germline V gene encodes CDR1 SEHNR and CDR2 FQNEAQ (reference sequence). CDR3 bases: TGTGCCAGCAGCAACAGACTAGCGGCCTACACCGGGGAGCTGTTTTTT. Residues: CASSNRLAAYTGELFF.

The chain employs TRBV4-1 and TRBJ2-2, with TRBD2 identical over 13 bases. Germline CDR1 and CDR2: MGHRA and YSYEKL. The CDR3 extends over 18 amino acids. V shed 0 bases, J shed 4 bases, and the junction held 5 bases outside the gene matches. The CDR3 DNA is TGCGCCAGCAGCCAAGATCCGGGACTAGCGGGACCCACCGGGGAGCTGTTTTTT. As protein: CASSQDPGLAGPTGELFF.

This sequence joins TRBV11-2 and TRBJ2-7; TRBD2 might be the D (6 bases). CDR1 is SGHAT and CDR2 is FQNNGV in the germline V gene. Between the trimmed V and J ends, which lost 0 bases and 5 bases, there was a span of 11 bases. CDR3 length equals 14 residues. The CDR3 spells CASSLDSDYDEQYF. CDR3 nucleotides: TGTGCCAGCAGCTTAGATTCGGACTACGACGAGCAGTACTTC.

This clone has a single count. The rearrangement links TRBV2 to TRBJ2-5, with TRBD2 matching 9 bases. The germline CDR1 and CDR2 sequences are SNHLY and FYNNEI. V shed 6 bases and J 2 bases; nucleotides not matched to a gene: 10. The CDR3 length is 16 residues. CDR3 amino acids: CASSQRAGGKQETQYF. The CDR3 DNA sequence: TGTGCCAGCAGCCAAAGAGCGGGGGGAAAACAAGAGACCCAGTACTTC.

A single count supports this clone. The chain has TRBV6-5 and TRBJ2-2; TRBD1 might be the D (6 bases). This CDR3 is built from 11 residues. Germline CDR1 reads MNHEY; CDR2 reads SVGAGI. The ends were cut back, 10 bases at V and 14 bases at J, with 17 bases in the middle. The CDR3 coding sequence is TGTGCCACTGCTACAGGGATTAAACTGTTTTTT. Its protein is CATATGIKLFF.

This sequence joins TRBV27 and TRBJ2-1; 11 nucleotides match TRBD1. This CDR3 is built from 14 residues. Trimming cost V 4 bases and J 9 bases; bases outside gene matches: 5. Germline CDR1 reads MNHEY; CDR2 reads SMNVEV (reference sequence). Written as DNA, the CDR3 is TGTGCCAGCAGTTGGGGACAGGGGGTGGGTGAGCAGTTCTTC. Its translation is CASSWGQGVGEQFF.

The chain links TRBV5-6 to TRBJ2-1; D perhaps matches TRBD2 (5 bases). This CDR3 spans 12 amino acids. V was clipped by 6 bases and J by 7 bases, with 11 bases between them. Germline V gene data show CDR1 as SGHDT and CDR2 as YYEEEE. The CDR3 DNA reads as TGTGCCAGCACTCACAGCGGAAATGAGCAGTTCTTC. The encoded protein is CASTHSGNEQFF.

V is TRBV5-1 and J is TRBJ2-7; TRBD1 might be the D (6 bases). The CDR3 extends over 13 amino acids. The ends were cut back, 2 bases at V and 7 bases at J, with 13 bases in the middle. Germline lookup yields CDR1 SGHRS and CDR2 YFSETQ. CDR3 amino acids: CASSFGQGLEQYF. Here the CDR3 DNA reads TGCGCCAGCAGCTTTGGTCAGGGGCTAGAGCAGTACTTC. Supplemented by reference TRBV5-1 and TRBJ2-7, the full variable domain reads KAGVTQTPRYLIKTRGQQVTLSCSPISGHRSVSWYQQTPGQGLQFLFEYFSETQRNKGNFPGRFSGRQFSNSRSEMNVSTLELGDSALYLCASSFGQGLEQYFGPGTRLTVT.

This chain connects TRBV7-9 to TRBJ2-1; D perhaps matches TRBD2 (6 bases). This CDR3 comprises 13 residues. V lost 5 bases, J lost 7 bases, and 12 bases lay in between. CDR1 is SEHNR, CDR2 FQNEAQ, per germline (reference sequence). CDR3 sequence reads: CASSPRGRNEQFF. CDR3 nucleotide sequence: TGTGCCAGCAGCCCCCGGGGGAGGAATGAGCAGTTCTTC.

As for this clone: This CDR3 is also generated by other DNA sequences in the sample. This chain connects TRBV7-9 to TRBJ2-3; D unresolved. Trimming removed 5 bases at V and 2 bases at J, with 8 bases between. Germline V CDR1 and CDR2: SEHNR, FQNEAQ (reference sequence). The CDR3 consists of 13 residues. This CDR3 is CASSPTITDTQYF. CDR3 DNA: TGTGCCAGCAGCCCGACCATCACAGATACGCAGTATTTT. Full variable domain (remainder filled in from reference TRBV7-9 and TRBJ2-3): DTGVSQNPRHKITKRGQNVTFRCDPISEHNRLYWYRQTLGQGPEFLTYFQNEAQLEKSRLLSDRFSAERPKGSFSTLEIQRTEQGDSAMYLCASSPTITDTQYFGPGTRLTVL.

V and J are TRBV2 and TRBJ2-1; D not resolved. The CDR3 extends over 13 amino acids. Between the trimmed V and J ends, which lost 4 bases and 8 bases, there was a span of 12 bases. Germline V CDR1 and CDR2: SNHLY, FYNNEI. CDR3 loop: CASSVPDVHEQFF. Written as DNA, the CDR3 is TGTGCCAGCAGTGTTCCGGACGTGCATGAGCAGTTCTTC.

V usage is TRBV27 and J usage is TRBJ2-3, with D possibly being TRBD2 (5 bases). The CDR3 covers 14 residues. V was cut by 5 bases and J by 3 bases, with 12 bases left in between. Germline V lookup: CDR1 MNHEY, CDR2 SMNVEV (reference sequence). In DNA, the CDR3 is TGTGCCAGCAGTGTCGGGATTGCGACAGATACGCAGTATTTT. Its protein is CASSVGIATDTQYF.

This rearrangement joins TRBV9 to TRBJ2-7; D is perhaps TRBD1 or TRBD2 (5 bases each). The germline V and J ends were trimmed by 4 bases and 0 bases, with 14 bases remaining between them. CDR1 is SGDLS, CDR2 YYNGEE, per germline. CDR3 size: 15 residues. In DNA, the CDR3 is TGTGCCAGCAGCCCCGGGGACGGACTCTCCTACGAGCAGTACTTC. This encodes CASSPGDGLSYEQYF.